This T cell receptor (beta chain) appears in the sequencing data of a study of T-cell memory formation after mild COVID-19. At the level of the study: Across donors, TCR clusters were largely donor specific. Study results and caveats: CD4+ bias marked clones expanding day 15 to 37, unlike balanced contracting clones. The authors left the SARS-CoV-2 specificity of second-wave clones peaking on day 37 unconfirmed. Mainly in CM and EM were contracting CD4+ clones; CD8+ were in EMRA.

One entry per CDR3 protein, called by TCRdb with MiXCR from the 5' RACE reads. The table shows a few hundred thousand distinct CDR3 sequences, with under 25% occurring only once. In regard to this clonotype: No antigen is known for it.

V shed 3 bases, J shed 1 base, and the junction held 4 bases outside the gene matches. CDR1 and CDR2 from the germline V gene are SGHDT and YYEEEE. The CDR3 contains 15 residues. J is TRBJ2-3 and V is TRBV5-6; 8 positions agree with TRBD1. The sequence came from an adult woman who had mild COVID-19 (a few samples of this study predate the infection). Cell type and time point are not known. Sequenced input: PBMCs or a T cell subset sorted from them (not recorded which). As DNA, the CDR3 is TGTGCCAGCAGCTATCCGGGACAGGGCACAGATACGCAGTATTTT. It is translated as CASSYPGQGTDTQYF.